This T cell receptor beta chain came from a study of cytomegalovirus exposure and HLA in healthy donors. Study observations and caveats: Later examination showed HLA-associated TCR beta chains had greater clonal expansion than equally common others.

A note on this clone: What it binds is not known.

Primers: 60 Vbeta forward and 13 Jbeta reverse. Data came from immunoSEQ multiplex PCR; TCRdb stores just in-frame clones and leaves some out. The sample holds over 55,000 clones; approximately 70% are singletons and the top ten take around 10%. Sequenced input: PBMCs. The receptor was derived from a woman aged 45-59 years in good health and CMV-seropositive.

The CDR3, as DNA: TGTGCCAGCAGCTTGAGGGGGGGCCCGTACGAGCAGTACTTC. It specifies CASSLRGGPYEQYF. The rearrangement links TRBV28 to TRBJ2-7, with a weak D call TRBD2 (7 bases). The V and J ends lost 6 bases and 4 bases respectively, with 16 bases between them. Germline CDR1 reads MDHEN; CDR2 reads SYDVKM. The CDR3 consists of 14 residues.